A single sample is the source of the 6 T cell receptor beta chains below, sequenced in a study of CD8+ T cells in alopecia areata. Extracted RNA was reverse transcribed into cDNA, the sequencing template. Profiled with immunoSEQ multiplex PCR; TCRdb holds only in-frame clones, not every one. The data contain about 160,000 clones, around three fifths of them singletons. Indicated treatment: oral pan-JAK inhibitor, 5-10 mg twice daily. Sequencing was performed on CD4+ T cells sorted from blood, taken at week 4, from a patient treated with tofacitinib. The source is a human donor with alopecia areata.

This clone was seen only a few times. The V gene is TRBV29-1, the J gene TRBJ2-5; D not certain. Germline V gives CDR1 SQVTM, CDR2 ANQGSEA. The CDR3 covers 11 residues. Deletions cut 7 bases from V and 0 bases from J, with 6 bases between. CDR3 coding DNA: TGCAGCGGTAAATACCAAGAGACCCAGTACTTC. Amino acid sequence: CSGKYQETQYF.

The V and J genes are TRBV30 and TRBJ1-4; D is ambiguous. Germline V gene lookup returns CDR1 GTSNPN and CDR2 SVGIG (reference sequence). Trimming took off 2 bases at V and 0 bases at J, with 4 bases between the two ends. The CDR3 spans 13 residues. The CDR3 loop reads CAWSSATNEKLFF. The CDR3, as DNA: TGTGCCTGGAGTTCTGCAACTAATGAAAAACTGTTTTTT.

This chain connects TRBV30 to TRBJ2-1, with TRBD2 as a possible D gene (5 bases). V lost 3 bases to trimming and J lost 1 base, with 13 bases between them. The CDR3 has 15 amino acids. Germline values: CDR1 GTSNPN, CDR2 SVGIG (reference sequence). CDR3: CAWSAGERSYNEQFF. CDR3 coding DNA: TGTGCCTGGAGCGCCGGCGAGCGGTCCTACAATGAGCAGTTCTTC.

This clone has just a few counts. This chain uses TRBV29-1 with TRBJ2-3; no clear D gene. The CDR3 is 12 residues long. Germline V gene lookup returns CDR1 SQVTM and CDR2 ANQGSEA. The V end was cut by 6 bases, the J end by 2 bases, with 9 bases between. The DNA of the CDR3 is TGCAGCGTACGCATACCCACAGATACGCAGTATTTT. Its translation is CSVRIPTDTQYF.

The rearrangement uses TRBV30 and TRBJ1-4, with TRBD1 as a possible D gene (6 bases). The germline V gene encodes CDR1 GTSNPN and CDR2 SVGIG (reference sequence). The CDR3 totals 14 residues. Trimming shortened V by 2 bases and J by 4 bases, and 11 bases separated the two germline ends. CDR3 protein: CAWSQDSVNEKLFF. The DNA for the CDR3 is TGTGCCTGGAGTCAGGACAGCGTTAATGAAAAACTGTTTTTT.

This chain connects TRBV30 to TRBJ1-3; a possible D gene is TRBD1 (5 bases). Trimming stripped 4 bases from V and 0 bases from J, with 13 bases between. The CDR3 spans 15 residues. Germline CDR1 reads GTSNPN; CDR2 reads SVGIG (reference sequence). The CDR3 loop reads CAWNRDGSSGNTIYF. DNA for the CDR3: TGTGCCTGGAACCGGGACGGGAGCTCTGGAAACACCATATATTTT.